These 14 T cell receptor beta chains were sequenced from one sample in a study of cytomegalovirus exposure and HLA in healthy donors. The PCR used 60 Vbeta and 13 Jbeta primers. Sequencing was performed with immunoSEQ multiplex PCR; in TCRdb, only in-frame clones are kept and a portion is missing. The data show 150,000 to 200,000 clones, around 80% seen once. Sequenced sample: PBMCs. These receptors all come from a woman in her 30s in good health and CMV-seropositive.

The V and J genes are TRBV19 and TRBJ1-5, with D possibly matching TRBD1 (5 bases). Per germline, CDR1 LNHDA and CDR2 SQIVND (reference sequence). The CDR3 covers 14 residues. V was cut by 1 base and J by 7 bases, with 11 bases left in between. CDR3 residues: CASSIGSGWQPQHF. CDR3 coding DNA: TGTGCCAGTAGTATAGGGTCAGGGTGGCAGCCCCAGCATTTT.

The chain is built from TRBV7-6 and TRBJ2-6, with 7 bases identical to TRBD1. From germline, CDR1 is SGHVS and CDR2 FNYEAQ. The length of the CDR3 is 19 residues. Trimming cost V 1 base and J 2 bases; bases outside gene matches: 11. DNA for the CDR3: TGTGCCAGCAGCTTAGACTTAAGACAGGGAGCTACTGGGGCCAACGTCCTGACTTTC. This sequence encodes CASSLDLRQGATGANVLTF. The complete variable domain, with remaining parts taken from reference TRBV7-6 and TRBJ2-6, reads GAGVSQSPRYKVTKRGQDVALRCDPISGHVSLYWYRQALGQGPEFLTYFNYEAQQDKSGLPNDRFSAERPEGSISTLTIQRTEQRDSAMYRCASSLDLRQGATGANVLTFGAGSRLTVL.

V usage is TRBV30 and J usage is TRBJ1-5, with TRBD1 as a possible D gene (5 bases). The CDR3 extends over 13 amino acids. The V end lost 4 bases, the J end lost 1 base, and 8 bases lay between the germline ends. Per the germline V gene, CDR1 is GTSNPN and CDR2 is SVGIG (reference sequence). CDR3 protein: CAWTGNSNQPQHF. The DNA for the CDR3 is TGTGCCTGGACAGGGAACAGCAATCAGCCCCAGCATTTT.

The rearrangement uses TRBV5-1 and TRBJ2-7; D remains ambiguous. CDR3 length: 14 amino acids. Germline CDR1 and CDR2: SGHRS and YFSETQ. V lost 1 base and J lost 4, with 12 bases in between. CDR3 bases: TGCGCCAGCAGCTTGATCCCCGCTAATTACGAGCAGTACTTC. Translation gives CASSLIPANYEQYF.

This clone was counted only a few times. The J gene is TRBJ1-5, the V gene TRBV4-1; D possibly corresponds to TRBD1 (5 bases). Germline CDR1 MGHRA, CDR2 YSYEKL. This CDR3 region has 17 residues. V lost 0 bases, J lost 0 bases, and 12 bases lay in between. CDR3 in DNA: TGCGCCAGCAGCCAAGAGACAGACAGTTATAGCAATCAGCCCCAGCATTTT. Translated, it gives CASSQETDSYSNQPQHF.

This chain uses TRBV2 with TRBJ2-1, with D possibly matching TRBD2 (5 bases). Germline V gene sequence: CDR1 SNHLY, CDR2 FYNNEI. CDR3 length: 11 residues. V gave up 8 bases and J gave up 8 bases, with 10 bases separating them. The CDR3 sequence is CASWSSDEQFF. DNA for the CDR3: TGTGCCAGCTGGAGTAGCGATGAGCAGTTCTTC.

The chain uses TRBV6-4 and TRBJ2-1; maybe TRBD2 (5 bases). The CDR3 totals 16 residues. Between the trimmed V and J ends, which lost 0 bases and 7 bases, there was a span of 16 bases. Per germline, CDR1 MRHNA and CDR2 SNTAGT. The CDR3 sequence: CASSDSRQLGSNEQFF. Written as DNA, the CDR3 is TGTGCCAGCAGTGACTCGAGGCAGCTTGGGAGTAATGAGCAGTTCTTC.

The rearrangement uses TRBV13 and TRBJ2-1; D unclear. Germline lookup yields CDR1 PRHDT and CDR2 FYEKMQ (reference sequence). The CDR3 runs 16 residues. The V gene lost 0 bases and the J gene lost 0 bases, with 9 bases spanning the gap. The CDR3 DNA is TGTGCCAGCAGCTTAGGCCGCGGTAGCTCCTACAATGAGCAGTTCTTC. It is translated as CASSLGRGSSYNEQFF.

This chain uses TRBV6-6 with TRBJ1-5; D is perhaps TRBD1 (6 bases). Germline V CDR1 and CDR2: MNHNY, SVGAGI (reference sequence). The ends were cut back, 0 bases at V and 7 bases at J, with 13 bases in the middle. The CDR3 sequence is 15 residues long. The CDR3 region has the DNA TGTGCCAGCAGTTACTCAGCAGGGGCCGACCAGCCCCAGCATTTT. This gives the protein CASSYSAGADQPQHF.

The chain combines TRBV4-1 with TRBJ2-1; 7 bases map to TRBD1. Per the germline V gene, CDR1 is MGHRA and CDR2 is YSYEKL. The CDR3 loop spans 16 amino acids. V was pared by 0 bases and J by 7 bases, with 9 bases of the junction left unmatched. CDR3 region: CASSQEGQIYSNEQFF. The CDR3, as DNA: TGCGCCAGCAGCCAAGAGGGACAGATATACTCAAATGAGCAGTTCTTC.

V usage is TRBV28 and J usage is TRBJ1-2; 8 nucleotides align to TRBD1. This CDR3 has 14 residues. V lost 2 bases to trimming and J lost 8 bases; unmatched junction nucleotides: 7. Germline V gene data show CDR1 as MDHEN and CDR2 as SYDVKM. CDR3 loop: CASSLTDRGAGYTF. In DNA, the CDR3 is TGTGCCAGCAGTTTAACAGACAGGGGAGCCGGCTACACCTTC.

The chain carries TRBV5-1 and TRBJ2-1; D not certain. CDR3 length equals 14 residues. The V gene lost 1 base and the J gene lost 4 bases, with 9 bases spanning the gap. In germline, CDR1 is SGHRS, CDR2 YFSETQ. CDR3 region: CASSLLADYNEQFF. CDR3 bases: TGCGCCAGCAGCTTGCTGGCGGATTACAATGAGCAGTTCTTC.

The V and J genes are TRBV6-1 and TRBJ1-2; no definite D call. CDR1 and CDR2 from the germline V gene are MNHNS and SASEGT. The CDR3 has 15 residues. V lost 1 base, J lost 7 bases, and 16 bases lay in between. In DNA form, the CDR3 reads TGTGCCAGCAGTGAAGTGGCAGGCCCCCGTGCTGGCTACACCTTC. This gives the protein CASSEVAGPRAGYTF.

This rearrangement joins TRBV6-5 to TRBJ2-7, with D maybe TRBD2 (6 bases). The CDR3 has 14 residues. Germline V gene lookup returns CDR1 MNHEY and CDR2 SVGAGI. The ends were cut back, 6 bases at V and 2 bases at J, with 14 bases in the middle. The CDR3 DNA reads as TGTGCCAGCAGACGGGTTGCGGGAACCTACGAGCAGTACTTC. Translated: CASRRVAGTYEQYF.